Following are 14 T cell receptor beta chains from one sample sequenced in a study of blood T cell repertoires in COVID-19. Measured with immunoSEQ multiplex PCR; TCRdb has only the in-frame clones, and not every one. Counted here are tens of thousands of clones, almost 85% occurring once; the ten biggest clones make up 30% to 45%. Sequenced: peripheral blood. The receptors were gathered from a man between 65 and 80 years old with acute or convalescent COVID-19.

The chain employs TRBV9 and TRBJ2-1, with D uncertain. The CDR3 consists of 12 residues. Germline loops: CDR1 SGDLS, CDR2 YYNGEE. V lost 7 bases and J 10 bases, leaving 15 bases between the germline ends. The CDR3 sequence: CASPTDREEQFF. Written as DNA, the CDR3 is TGTGCCAGCCCGACTGATCGAGAGGAGCAGTTCTTC. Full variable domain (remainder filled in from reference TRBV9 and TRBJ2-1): DSGVTQTPKHLITATGQRVTLRCSPRSGDLSVYWYQQSLDQGLQFLIQYYNGEERAKGNILERFSAQQFPDLHSELNLSSLELGDSALYFCASPTDREEQFFGPGTRLTVL.

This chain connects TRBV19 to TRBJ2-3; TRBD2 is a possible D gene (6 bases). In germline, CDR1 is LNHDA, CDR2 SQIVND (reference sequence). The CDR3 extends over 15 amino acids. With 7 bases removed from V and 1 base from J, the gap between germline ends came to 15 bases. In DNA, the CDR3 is TGTGCCAGTACACAATCTAGGAGGGGCACAGATACGCAGTATTTT. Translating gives CASTQSRRGTDTQYF.

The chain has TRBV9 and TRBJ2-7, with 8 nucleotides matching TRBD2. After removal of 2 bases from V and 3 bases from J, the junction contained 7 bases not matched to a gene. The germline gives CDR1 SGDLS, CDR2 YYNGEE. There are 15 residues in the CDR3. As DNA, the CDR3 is TGTGCCAGCAGCGTGGCCGGCGGGGGGATCTACGAGCAGTACTTC. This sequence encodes CASSVAGGGIYEQYF.

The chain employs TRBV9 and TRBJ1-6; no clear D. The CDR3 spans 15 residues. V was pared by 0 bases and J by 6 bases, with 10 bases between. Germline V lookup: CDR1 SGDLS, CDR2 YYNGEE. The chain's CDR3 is CASSVDEGRNSPLHF. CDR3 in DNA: TGTGCCAGCAGCGTAGACGAGGGTCGTAATTCACCCCTCCACTTT.

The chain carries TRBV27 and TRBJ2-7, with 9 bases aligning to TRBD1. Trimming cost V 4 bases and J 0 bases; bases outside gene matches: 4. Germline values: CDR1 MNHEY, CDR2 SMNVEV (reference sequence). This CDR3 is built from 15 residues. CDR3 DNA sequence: TGTGCCAGCAGTTCGGGACAGGGAAGCTCCTACGAGCAGTACTTC. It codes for CASSSGQGSSYEQYF.

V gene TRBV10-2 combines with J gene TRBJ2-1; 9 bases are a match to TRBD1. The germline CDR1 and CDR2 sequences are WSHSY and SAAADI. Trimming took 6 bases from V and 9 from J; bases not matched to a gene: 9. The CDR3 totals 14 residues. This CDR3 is CASSPGTGRPEQFF. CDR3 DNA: TGCGCCAGCAGCCCCGGGACAGGGAGGCCTGAGCAGTTCTTC.

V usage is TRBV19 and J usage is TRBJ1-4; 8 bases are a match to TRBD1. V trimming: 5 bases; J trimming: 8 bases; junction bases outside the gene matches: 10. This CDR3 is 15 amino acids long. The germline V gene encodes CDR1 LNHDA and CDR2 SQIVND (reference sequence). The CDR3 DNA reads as TGTGCCAGTAGTGGGGGACAGGCGGCATCCGAAAAACTGTTTTTT. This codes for CASSGGQAASEKLFF. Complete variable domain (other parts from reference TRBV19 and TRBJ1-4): DGGITQSPKYLFRKEGQNVTLSCEQNLNHDAMYWYRQDPGQGLRLIYYSQIVNDFQKGDIAEGYSVSREKKESFPLTVTSAQKNPTAFYLCASSGGQAASEKLFFGSGTQLSVL.

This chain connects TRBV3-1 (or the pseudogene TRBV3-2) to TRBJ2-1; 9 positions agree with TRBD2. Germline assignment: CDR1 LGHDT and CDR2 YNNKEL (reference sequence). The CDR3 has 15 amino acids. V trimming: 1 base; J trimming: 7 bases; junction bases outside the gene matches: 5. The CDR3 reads CASSQGGGADNEQFF. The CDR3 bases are TGTGCCAGCAGCCAAGGCGGGGGGGCCGATAATGAGCAGTTCTTC.

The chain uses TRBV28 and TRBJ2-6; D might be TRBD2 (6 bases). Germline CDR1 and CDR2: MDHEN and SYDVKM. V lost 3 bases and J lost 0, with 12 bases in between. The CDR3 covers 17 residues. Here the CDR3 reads CASSFAGRGSGANVLTF. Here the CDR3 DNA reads TGTGCCAGCAGTTTTGCGGGACGGGGCTCTGGGGCCAACGTCCTGACTTTC.

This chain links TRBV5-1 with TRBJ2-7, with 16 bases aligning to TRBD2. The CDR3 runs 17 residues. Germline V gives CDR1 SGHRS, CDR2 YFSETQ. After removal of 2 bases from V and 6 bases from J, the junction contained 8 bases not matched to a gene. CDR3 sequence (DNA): TGCGCCAGCAGCTTAGCGGGAGGGACTAGCGGGAGGGGCGAGCAGTACTTC. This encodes CASSLAGGTSGRGEQYF. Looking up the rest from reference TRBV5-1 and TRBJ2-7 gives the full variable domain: KAGVTQTPRYLIKTRGQQVTLSCSPISGHRSVSWYQQTPGQGLQFLFEYFSETQRNKGNFPGRFSGRQFSNSRSEMNVSTLELGDSALYLCASSLAGGTSGRGEQYFGPGTRLTVT.

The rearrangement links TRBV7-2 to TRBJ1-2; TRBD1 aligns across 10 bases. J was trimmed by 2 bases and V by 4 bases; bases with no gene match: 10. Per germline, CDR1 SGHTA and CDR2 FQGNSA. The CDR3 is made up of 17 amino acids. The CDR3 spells CASSSISGQGRNYGYTF. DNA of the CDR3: TGTGCCAGCAGCTCGATCTCGGGACAGGGGAGGAACTATGGCTACACCTTC.

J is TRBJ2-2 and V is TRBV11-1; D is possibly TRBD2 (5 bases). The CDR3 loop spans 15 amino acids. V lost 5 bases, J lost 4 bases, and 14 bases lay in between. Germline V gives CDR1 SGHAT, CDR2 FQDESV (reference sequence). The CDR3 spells CASSPDTRVTGELFF. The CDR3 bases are TGTGCCAGCAGCCCCGACACTAGGGTCACCGGGGAGCTGTTTTTT.

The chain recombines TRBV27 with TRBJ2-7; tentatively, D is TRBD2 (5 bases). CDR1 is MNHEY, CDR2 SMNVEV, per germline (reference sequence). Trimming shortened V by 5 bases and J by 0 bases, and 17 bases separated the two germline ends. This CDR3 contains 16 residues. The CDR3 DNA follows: TGTGCCAGCAGTCCGTCCTCTGGCGACTACTCCTACGAGCAGTACTTC. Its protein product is CASSPSSGDYSYEQYF.

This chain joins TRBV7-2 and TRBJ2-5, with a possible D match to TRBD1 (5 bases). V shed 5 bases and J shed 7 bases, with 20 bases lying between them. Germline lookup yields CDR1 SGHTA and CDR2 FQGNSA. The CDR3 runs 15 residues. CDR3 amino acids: CASSALSSQGMTQYF. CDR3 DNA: TGTGCCAGCAGCGCACTAAGTTCGCAGGGCATGACCCAGTACTTC. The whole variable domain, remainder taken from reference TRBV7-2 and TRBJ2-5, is GAGVSQSPSNKVTEKGKDVELRCDPISGHTALYWYRQSLGQGLEFLIYFQGNSAPDKSGLPSDRFSAERTGGSVSTLTIQRTQQEDSAVYLCASSALSSQGMTQYFGPGTRLLVL.